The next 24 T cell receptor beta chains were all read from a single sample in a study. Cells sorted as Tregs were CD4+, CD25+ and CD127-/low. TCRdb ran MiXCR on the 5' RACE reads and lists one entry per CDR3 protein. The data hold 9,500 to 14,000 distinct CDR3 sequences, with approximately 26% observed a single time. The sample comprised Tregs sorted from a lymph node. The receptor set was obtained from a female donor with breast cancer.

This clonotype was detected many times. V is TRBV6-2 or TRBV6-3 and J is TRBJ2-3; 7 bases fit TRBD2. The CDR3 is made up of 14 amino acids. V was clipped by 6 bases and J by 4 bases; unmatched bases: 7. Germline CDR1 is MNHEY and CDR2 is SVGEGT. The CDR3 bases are TGTGCCAGCAGGAGGGTGGCGGGAGCAGATACGCAGTATTTT. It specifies CASRRVAGADTQYF.

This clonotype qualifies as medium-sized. The CDR3 region has the DNA TGTGCCAGCAGCTCGGAGCTATGGACAGGTGTGACTGAAGCTTTCTTT. As protein: CASSSELWTGVTEAFF. The chain employs TRBV7-8 and TRBJ1-1; 7 nucleotides agree with TRBD1. This CDR3 region has 16 residues. Germline V gives CDR1 SGHVS, CDR2 FQNEAQ. The ends lost 4 bases at V and 5 bases at J; junction bases unmatched: 13.

The CDR3 region is CASSPTGVGNEQFF. CDR3 DNA: TGTGCCAGCAGCCCGACAGGGGTGGGCAATGAGCAGTTCTTC. The V gene is TRBV11-2, the J gene TRBJ2-1; the match to TRBD1 covers 8 bases. J was trimmed by 6 bases and V by 5 bases; bases with no gene match: 6. The CDR3 contains 14 residues. The germline gives CDR1 SGHAT, CDR2 FQNNGV.

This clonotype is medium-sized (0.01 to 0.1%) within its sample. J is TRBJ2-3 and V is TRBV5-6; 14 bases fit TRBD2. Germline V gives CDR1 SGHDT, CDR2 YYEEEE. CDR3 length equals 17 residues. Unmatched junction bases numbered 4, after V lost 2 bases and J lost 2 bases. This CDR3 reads CASSLRLAGGHTDTQYF. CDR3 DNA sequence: TGTGCCAGCAGCTTACGACTAGCGGGAGGGCACACAGATACGCAGTATTTT.

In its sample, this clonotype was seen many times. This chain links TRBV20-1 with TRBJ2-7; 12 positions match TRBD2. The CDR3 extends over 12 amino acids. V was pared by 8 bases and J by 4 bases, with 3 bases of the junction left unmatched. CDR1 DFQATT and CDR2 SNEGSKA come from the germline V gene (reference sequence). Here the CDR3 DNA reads TGCAGTCTAGCGGGAGGGCGTTACGAGCAGTACTTC. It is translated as CSLAGGRYEQYF.

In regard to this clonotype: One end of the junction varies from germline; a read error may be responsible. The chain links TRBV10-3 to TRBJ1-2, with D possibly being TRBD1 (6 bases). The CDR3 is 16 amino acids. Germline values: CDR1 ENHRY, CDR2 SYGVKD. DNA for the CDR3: TGTGCCATCAGTGAGTCCCCGGGAGGGGGACTTTATGGCTACATCTTC. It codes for CAISESPGGGLYGYIF.

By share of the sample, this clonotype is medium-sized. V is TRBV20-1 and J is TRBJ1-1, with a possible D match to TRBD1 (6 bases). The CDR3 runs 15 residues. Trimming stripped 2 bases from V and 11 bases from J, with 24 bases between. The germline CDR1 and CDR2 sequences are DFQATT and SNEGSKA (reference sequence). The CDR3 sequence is CSARIHRVSRVSAFF. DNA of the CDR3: TGCAGTGCTAGAATTCACAGGGTTTCCCGGGTGAGCGCTTTCTTT.

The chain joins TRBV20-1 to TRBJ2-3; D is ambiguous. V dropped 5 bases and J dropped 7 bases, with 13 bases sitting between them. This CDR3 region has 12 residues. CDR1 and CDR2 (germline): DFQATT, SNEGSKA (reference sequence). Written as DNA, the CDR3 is TGCAGTGCTTCCCTCGCCAGTAATACGCAGTATTTT. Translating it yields CSASLASNTQYF.

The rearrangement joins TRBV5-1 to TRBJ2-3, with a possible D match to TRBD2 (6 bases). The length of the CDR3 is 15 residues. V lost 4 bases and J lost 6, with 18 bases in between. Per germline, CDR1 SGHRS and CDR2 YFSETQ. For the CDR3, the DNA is TGCGCCAGCAGCCTGGGTATGGGGGGTCAGGATACGCAGTATTTT. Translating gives CASSLGMGGQDTQYF.

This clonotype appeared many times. CDR3 loop: CASSLGLAGEQYF. The CDR3 nucleotides read TGTGCCAGCAGTTTAGGACTAGCTGGCGAGCAGTACTTC. The gene calls are TRBV27 and TRBJ2-7; 8 bases match TRBD2. V was pared by 2 bases and J by 6 bases, with 3 bases of the junction left unmatched. Per germline, CDR1 MNHEY and CDR2 SMNVEV (reference sequence). This CDR3 has 13 residues.

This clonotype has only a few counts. The CDR3 here is CASSATGTANEKLFF. The CDR3 nucleotides read TGTGCCAGCAGCGCGACCGGGACAGCTAATGAAAAACTGTTTTTT. The chain combines TRBV9 with TRBJ1-4; TRBD1 matches 7 bases. Unmatched junction bases numbered 5, after V lost 3 bases and J lost 3 bases. The germline CDR1 and CDR2 sequences are SGDLS and YYNGEE. This CDR3 comprises 15 residues.

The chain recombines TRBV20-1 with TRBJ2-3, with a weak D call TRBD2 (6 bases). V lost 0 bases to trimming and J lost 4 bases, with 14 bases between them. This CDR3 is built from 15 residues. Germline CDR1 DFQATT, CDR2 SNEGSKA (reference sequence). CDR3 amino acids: CSARDLRGTADTQYF. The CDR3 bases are TGCAGTGCTAGAGATCTCCGCGGGACTGCAGATACGCAGTATTTT.

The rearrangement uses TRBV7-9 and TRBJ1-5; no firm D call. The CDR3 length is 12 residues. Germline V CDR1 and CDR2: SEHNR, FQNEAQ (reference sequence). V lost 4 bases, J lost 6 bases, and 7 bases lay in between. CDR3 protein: CASSSVGQPQHF. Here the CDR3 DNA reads TGTGCCAGCAGCTCCGTGGGTCAGCCCCAGCATTTT.

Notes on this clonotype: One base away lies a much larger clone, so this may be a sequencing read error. The CDR3 region has the DNA TGCGCCAGAAGCCAGACGGAGAACACTGAAGCTTTCTTT. Its translation is CARSQTENTEAFF. The genes are TRBV4-1 and TRBJ1-1, with unresolved D. The CDR3 covers 13 residues. Germline V CDR1 and CDR2: MGHRA, YSYEKL.

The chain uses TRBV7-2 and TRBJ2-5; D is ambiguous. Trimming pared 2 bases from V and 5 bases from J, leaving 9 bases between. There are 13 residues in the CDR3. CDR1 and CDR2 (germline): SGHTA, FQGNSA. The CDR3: CASSLFRAETQYF. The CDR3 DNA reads TGTGCCAGCAGCTTATTTAGAGCGGAGACCCAGTACTTC. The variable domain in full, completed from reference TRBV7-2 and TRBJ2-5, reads GAGVSQSPSNKVTEKGKDVELRCDPISGHTALYWYRQSLGQGLEFLIYFQGNSAPDKSGLPSDRFSAERTGGSVSTLTIQRTQQEDSAVYLCASSLFRAETQYFGPGTRLLVL.

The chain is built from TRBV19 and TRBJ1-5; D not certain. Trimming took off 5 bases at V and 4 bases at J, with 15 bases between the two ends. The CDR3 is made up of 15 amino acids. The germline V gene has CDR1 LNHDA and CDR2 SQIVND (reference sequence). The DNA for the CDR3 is TGTGCCAGTAGTGAGTTATCAGTGCGGAATCAGCCCCAGCATTTT. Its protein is CASSELSVRNQPQHF.

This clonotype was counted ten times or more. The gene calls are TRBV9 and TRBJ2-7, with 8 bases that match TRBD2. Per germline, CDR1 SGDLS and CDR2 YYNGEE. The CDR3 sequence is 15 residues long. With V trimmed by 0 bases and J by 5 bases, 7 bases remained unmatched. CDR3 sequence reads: CASSVGGGRYNEQYF. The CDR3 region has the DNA TGTGCCAGCAGCGTAGGAGGCGGGAGGTACAACGAGCAGTACTTC.

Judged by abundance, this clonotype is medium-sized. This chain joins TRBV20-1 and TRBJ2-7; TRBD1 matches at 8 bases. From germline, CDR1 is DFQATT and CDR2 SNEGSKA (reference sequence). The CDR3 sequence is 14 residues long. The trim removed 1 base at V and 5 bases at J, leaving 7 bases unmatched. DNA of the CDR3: TGCAGTGCTAGAGCCCTCGGACAGGGAAACGAGCAGTACTTC. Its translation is CSARALGQGNEQYF.

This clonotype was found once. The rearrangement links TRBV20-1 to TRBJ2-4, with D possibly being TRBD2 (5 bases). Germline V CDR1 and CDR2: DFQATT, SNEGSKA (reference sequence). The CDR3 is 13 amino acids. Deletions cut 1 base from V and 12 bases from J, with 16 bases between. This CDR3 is CSARVCRDYNQYF. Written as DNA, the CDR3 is TGCAGTGCTAGAGTTTGCAGAGACTACAATCAGTACTTC.

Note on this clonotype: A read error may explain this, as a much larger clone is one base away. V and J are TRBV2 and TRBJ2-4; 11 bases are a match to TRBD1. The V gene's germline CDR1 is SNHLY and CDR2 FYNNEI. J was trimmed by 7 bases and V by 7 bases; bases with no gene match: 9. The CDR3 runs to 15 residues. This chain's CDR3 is CASTGTGGNANIQYF. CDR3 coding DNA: TGTGCCAGCACTGGGACAGGGGGAAATGCTAACATTCAGTACTTC.

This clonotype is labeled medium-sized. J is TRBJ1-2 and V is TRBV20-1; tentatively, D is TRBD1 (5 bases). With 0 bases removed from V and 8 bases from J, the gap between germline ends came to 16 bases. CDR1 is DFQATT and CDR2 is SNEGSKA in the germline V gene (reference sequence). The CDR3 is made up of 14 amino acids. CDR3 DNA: TGCAGTGCTAGAGATTTCATCAGGGATAAGGGCTACACCTTC. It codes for CSARDFIRDKGYTF.

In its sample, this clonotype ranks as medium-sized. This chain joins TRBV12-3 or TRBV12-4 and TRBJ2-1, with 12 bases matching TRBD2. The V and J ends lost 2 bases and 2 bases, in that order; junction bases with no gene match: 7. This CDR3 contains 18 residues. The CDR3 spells CASSLLAGGPSPYNEQFF. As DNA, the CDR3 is TGTGCCAGCAGTTTACTAGCGGGAGGGCCGTCCCCCTACAATGAGCAGTTCTTC.

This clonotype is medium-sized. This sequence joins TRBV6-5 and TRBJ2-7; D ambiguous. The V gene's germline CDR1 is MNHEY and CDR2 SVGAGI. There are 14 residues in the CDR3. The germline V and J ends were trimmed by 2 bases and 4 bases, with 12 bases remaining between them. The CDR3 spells CASSYGRVGYEQYF. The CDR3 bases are TGTGCCAGCAGTTACGGTCGAGTAGGGTACGAGCAGTACTTC.

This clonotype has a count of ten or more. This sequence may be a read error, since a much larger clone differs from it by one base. The CDR3 here is CASSQMRVTSYEQYF. The CDR3 DNA follows: TGTGCCAGCAGCCAAATGAGAGTCACCTCCTACGAGCAGTACTTC. The chain employs TRBV3-1 and TRBJ2-7, with D hard to call. This CDR3 comprises 15 residues. Germline V CDR1 and CDR2: LGHDT, YNNKEL (reference sequence). The V end was cut by 2 bases, the J end by 0 bases, with 11 bases between.